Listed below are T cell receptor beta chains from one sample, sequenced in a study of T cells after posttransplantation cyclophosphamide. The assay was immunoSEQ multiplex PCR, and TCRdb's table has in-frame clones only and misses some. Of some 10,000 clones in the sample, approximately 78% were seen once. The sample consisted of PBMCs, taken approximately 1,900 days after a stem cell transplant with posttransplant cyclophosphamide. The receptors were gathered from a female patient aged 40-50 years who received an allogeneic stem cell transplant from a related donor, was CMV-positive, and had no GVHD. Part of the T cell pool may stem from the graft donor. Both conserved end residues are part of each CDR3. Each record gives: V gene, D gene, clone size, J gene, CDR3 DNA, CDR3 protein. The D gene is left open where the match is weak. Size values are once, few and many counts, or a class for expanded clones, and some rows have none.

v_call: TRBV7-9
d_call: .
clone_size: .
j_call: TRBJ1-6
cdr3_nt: TGTGCCAGCAGCTCCGGGACAAACGATTCACCCCTCCACTTT
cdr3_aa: CASSSGTNDSPLHF

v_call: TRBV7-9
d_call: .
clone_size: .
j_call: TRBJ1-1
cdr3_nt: TGTGCCAGCAGCTTAAACAGAAAGAACACTGAAGCTTTCTTT
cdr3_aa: CASSLNRKNTEAFF

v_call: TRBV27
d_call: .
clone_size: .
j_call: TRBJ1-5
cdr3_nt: TGTGCCAGCAGTGTTACAGGCTATCAGCCCCAGCATTTT
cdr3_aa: CASSVTGYQPQHF

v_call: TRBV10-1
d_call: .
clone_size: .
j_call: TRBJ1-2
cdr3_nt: TGCGCCAGCAGCGCCGGGGTAGACTATGGCTACACCTTC
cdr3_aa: CASSAGVDYGYTF

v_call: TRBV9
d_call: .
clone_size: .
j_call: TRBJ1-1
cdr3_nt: TGTGCCAGCAGCGTAACTGATAACACTGAAGCTTTCTTT
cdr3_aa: CASSVTDNTEAFF

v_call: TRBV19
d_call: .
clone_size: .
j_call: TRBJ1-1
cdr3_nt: TGTGCCAGTAGCCTACAGGGTGGAAGCACTGAAGCTTTCTTT
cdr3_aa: CASSLQGGSTEAFF

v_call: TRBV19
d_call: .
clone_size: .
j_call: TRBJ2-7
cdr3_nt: TGTGCCAGTAGTATCAATAGGGGTTCCTACGAGCAGTACTTC
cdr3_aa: CASSINRGSYEQYF

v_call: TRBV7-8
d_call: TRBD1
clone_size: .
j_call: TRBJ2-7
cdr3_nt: TGTGCCAGCAGCCCGACAGGGGCCTCCTACGAGCAGTACTTC
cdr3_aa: CASSPTGASYEQYF

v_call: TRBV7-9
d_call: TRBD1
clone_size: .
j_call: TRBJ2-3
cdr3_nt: TGTGCCAGCAGCCCCGGGACAGGGGTTACAGATACGCAGTATTTT
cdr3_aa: CASSPGTGVTDTQYF

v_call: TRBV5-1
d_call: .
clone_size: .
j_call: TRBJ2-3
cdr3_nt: TGCGCCAGCAGCCCCCTACAGGGGGGGAGCACAGATACGCAGTATTTT
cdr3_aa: CASSPLQGGSTDTQYF

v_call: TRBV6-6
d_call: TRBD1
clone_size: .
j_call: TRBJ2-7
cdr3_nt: TGTGCCAGCAGTAAGGGACAGGCGAGGTTCCTAGAGTACTTC
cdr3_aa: CASSKGQARFLEYF

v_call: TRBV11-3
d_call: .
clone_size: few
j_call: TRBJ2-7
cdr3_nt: TGTGCCAGCAGCTTAAGCAGGGCCTACGAGCAGTACTTC
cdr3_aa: CASSLSRAYEQYF

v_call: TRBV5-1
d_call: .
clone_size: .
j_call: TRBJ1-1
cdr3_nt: TGCGCCAGCAGCCGCCCCGACAGGCCAAACACTGAAGCTTTCTTT
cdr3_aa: CASSRPDRPNTEAFF

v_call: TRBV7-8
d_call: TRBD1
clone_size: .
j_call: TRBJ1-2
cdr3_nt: TGTGCCAGCAGCACTCGTGCATCCGGGACAGGGGACTATGGCTACACCTTC
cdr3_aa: CASSTRASGTGDYGYTF

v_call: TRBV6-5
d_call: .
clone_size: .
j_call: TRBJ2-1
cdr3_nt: TGTGCCAGCGGAACGGGTCTCCAAAATGAGCAGTTCTTC
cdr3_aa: CASGTGLQNEQFF